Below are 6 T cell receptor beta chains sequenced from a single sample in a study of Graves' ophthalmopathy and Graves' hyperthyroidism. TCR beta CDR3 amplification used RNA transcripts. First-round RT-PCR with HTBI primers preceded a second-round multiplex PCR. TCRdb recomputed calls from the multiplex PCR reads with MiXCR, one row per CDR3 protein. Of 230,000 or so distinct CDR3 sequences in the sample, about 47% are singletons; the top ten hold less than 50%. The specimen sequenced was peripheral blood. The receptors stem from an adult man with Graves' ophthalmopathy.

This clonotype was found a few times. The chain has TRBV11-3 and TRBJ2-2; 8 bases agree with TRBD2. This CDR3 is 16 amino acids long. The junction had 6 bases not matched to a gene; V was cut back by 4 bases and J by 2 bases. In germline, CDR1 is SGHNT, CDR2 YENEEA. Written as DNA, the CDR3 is TGTGCCAGCAGCTACGGGGGGGCGATAAACACCGGGGAGCTGTTTTTT. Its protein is CASSYGGAINTGELFF.

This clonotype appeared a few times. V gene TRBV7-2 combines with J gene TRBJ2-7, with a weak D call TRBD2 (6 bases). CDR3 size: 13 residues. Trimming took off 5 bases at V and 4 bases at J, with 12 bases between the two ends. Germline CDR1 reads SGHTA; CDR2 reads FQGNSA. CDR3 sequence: CASSPPGTYEQYF. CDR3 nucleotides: TGTGCCAGCAGCCCCCCCGGGACTTACGAGCAGTACTTC. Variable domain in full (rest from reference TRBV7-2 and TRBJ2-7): GAGVSQSPSNKVTEKGKDVELRCDPISGHTALYWYRQSLGQGLEFLIYFQGNSAPDKSGLPSDRFSAERTGGSVSTLTIQRTQQEDSAVYLCASSPPGTYEQYFGPGTRLTVT.

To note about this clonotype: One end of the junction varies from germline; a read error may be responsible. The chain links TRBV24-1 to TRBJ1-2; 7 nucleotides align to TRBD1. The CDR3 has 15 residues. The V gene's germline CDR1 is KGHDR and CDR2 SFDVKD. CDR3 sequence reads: CATSDSQGQNYGCTF. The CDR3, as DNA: TGTGCCACCAGTGATTCCCAGGGACAGAACTATGGCTGCACCTTC.

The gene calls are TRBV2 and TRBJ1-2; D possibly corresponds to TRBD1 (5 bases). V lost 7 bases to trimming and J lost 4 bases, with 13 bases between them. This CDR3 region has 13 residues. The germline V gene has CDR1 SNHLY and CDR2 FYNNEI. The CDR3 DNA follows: TGTGCCAGCACTACCGCAGGGATCTATGGCTACACCTTC. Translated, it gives CASTTAGIYGYTF.

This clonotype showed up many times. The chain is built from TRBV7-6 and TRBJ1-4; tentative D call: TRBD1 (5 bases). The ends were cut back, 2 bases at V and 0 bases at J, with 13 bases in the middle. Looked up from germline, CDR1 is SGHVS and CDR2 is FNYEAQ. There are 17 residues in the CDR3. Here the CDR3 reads CASSLTGGGATNEKLFF. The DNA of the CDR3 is TGTGCCAGCAGCTTAACCGGGGGTGGGGCAACTAATGAAAAACTGTTTTTT.

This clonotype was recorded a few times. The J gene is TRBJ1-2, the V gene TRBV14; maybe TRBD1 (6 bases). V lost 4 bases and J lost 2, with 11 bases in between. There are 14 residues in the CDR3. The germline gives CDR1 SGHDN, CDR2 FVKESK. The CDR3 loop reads CASSLYGQNYGYTF. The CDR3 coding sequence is TGTGCCAGCAGCCTATATGGACAGAACTATGGCTACACCTTC.